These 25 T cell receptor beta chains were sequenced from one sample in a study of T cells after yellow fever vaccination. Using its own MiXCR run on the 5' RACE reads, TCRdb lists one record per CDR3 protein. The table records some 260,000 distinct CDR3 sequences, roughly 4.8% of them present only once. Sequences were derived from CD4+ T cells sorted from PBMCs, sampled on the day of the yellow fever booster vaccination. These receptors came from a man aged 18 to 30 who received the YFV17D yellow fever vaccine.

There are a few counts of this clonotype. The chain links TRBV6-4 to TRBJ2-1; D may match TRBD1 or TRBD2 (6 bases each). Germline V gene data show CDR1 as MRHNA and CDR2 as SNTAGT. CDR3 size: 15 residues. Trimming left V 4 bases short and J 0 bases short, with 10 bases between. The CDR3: CASSGGTSSYNEQFF. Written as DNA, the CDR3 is TGTGCCAGCAGTGGCGGGACAAGCTCCTACAATGAGCAGTTCTTC.

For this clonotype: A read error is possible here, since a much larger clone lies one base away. CDR3 loop: CACILQEGTGKQFF. The CDR3 region has the DNA TGTGCCTGCATCCTTCAGGAGGGGACGGGGAAGCAGTTCTTC. This chain connects TRBV7-2 to TRBJ2-1; possible D gene TRBD2, 6 bases. Trimming shortened V by 11 bases and J by 11 bases, and 25 bases separated the two germline ends. The CDR3 length is 14 residues. Germline values: CDR1 SGHTA, CDR2 FQGNSA.

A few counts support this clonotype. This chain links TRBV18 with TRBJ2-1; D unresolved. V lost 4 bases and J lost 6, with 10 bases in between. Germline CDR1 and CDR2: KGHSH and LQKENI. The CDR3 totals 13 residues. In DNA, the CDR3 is TGTGCCAGCTCACAAGGCTACCCCAATGAGCAGTTCTTC. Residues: CASSQGYPNEQFF.

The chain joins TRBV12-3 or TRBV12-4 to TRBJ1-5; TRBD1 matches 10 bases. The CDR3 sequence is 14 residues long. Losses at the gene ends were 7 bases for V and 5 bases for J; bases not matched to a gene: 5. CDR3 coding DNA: TGTGCCAGCACCCCCGGGACAGGGGATCAGCCCCAGCATTTT. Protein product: CASTPGTGDQPQHF.

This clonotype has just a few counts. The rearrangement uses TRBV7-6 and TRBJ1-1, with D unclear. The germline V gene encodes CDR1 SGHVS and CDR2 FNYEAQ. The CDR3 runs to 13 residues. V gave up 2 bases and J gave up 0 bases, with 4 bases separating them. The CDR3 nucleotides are TGTGCCAGCAGCTTAATGATGAACACTGAAGCTTTCTTT. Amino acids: CASSLMMNTEAFF.

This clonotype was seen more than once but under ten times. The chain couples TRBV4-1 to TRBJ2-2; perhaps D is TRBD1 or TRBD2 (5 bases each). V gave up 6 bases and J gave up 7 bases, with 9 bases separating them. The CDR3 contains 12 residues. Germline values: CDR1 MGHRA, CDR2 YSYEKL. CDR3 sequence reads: CASRRGDGELFF. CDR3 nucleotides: TGCGCCAGCAGGAGAGGGGACGGGGAGCTGTTTTTT.

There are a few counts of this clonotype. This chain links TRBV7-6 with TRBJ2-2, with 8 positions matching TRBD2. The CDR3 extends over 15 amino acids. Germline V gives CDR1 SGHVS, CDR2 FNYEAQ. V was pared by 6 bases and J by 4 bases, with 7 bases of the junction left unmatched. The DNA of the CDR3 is TGTGCCAGCAGTCCTAGCGGGCAGGGCACCGGGGAGCTGTTTTTT. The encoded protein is CASSPSGQGTGELFF.

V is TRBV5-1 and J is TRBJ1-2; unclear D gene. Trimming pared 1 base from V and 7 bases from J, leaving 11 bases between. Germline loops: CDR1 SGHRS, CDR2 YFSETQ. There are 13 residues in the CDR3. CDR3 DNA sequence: TGCGCCAGCAGCTTGTCTCCGGAAACTGGCTACACCTTC. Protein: CASSLSPETGYTF. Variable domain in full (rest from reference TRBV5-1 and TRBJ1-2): KAGVTQTPRYLIKTRGQQVTLSCSPISGHRSVSWYQQTPGQGLQFLFEYFSETQRNKGNFPGRFSGRQFSNSRSEMNVSTLELGDSALYLCASSLSPETGYTFGSGTRLTVV.

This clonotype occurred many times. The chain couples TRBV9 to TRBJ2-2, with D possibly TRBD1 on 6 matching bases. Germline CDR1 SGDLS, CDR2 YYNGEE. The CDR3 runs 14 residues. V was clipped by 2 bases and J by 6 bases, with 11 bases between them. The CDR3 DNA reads TGTGCCAGCAGCGTCACCGGGACACCCGGGGAGCTGTTTTTT. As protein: CASSVTGTPGELFF.

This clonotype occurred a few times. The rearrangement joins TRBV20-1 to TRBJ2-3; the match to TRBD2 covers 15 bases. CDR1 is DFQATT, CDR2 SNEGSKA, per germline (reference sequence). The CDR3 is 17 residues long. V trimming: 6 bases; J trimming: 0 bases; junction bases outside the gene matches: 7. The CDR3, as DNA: TGCAGTGCCCCCGGGACTAGCGGGGGGTTTAGCACAGATACGCAGTATTTT. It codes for CSAPGTSGGFSTDTQYF.

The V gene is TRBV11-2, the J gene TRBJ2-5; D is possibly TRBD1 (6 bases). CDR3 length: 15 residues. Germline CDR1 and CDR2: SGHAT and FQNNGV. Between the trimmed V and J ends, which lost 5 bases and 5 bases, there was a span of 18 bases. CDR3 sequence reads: CASSPTGSRWETQYF. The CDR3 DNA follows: TGTGCCAGCAGCCCGACAGGCTCCCGCTGGGAGACCCAGTACTTC.

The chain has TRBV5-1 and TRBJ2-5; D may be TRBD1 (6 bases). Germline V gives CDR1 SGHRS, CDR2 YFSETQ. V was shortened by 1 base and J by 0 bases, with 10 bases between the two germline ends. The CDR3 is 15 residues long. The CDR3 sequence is CASSLTGTNQETQYF. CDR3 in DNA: TGCGCCAGCAGCTTGACAGGGACCAACCAAGAGACCCAGTACTTC.

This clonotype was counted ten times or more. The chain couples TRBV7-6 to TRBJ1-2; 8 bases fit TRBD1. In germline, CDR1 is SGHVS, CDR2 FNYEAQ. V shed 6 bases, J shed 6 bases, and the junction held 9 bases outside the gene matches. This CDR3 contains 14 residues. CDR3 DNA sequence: TGTGCCAGCAGTTTGGACCCAGGGGGCAATGGCTACACCTTC. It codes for CASSLDPGGNGYTF. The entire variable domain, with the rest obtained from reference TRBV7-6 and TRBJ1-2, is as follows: GAGVSQSPRYKVTKRGQDVALRCDPISGHVSLYWYRQALGQGPEFLTYFNYEAQQDKSGLPNDRFSAERPEGSISTLTIQRTEQRDSAMYRCASSLDPGGNGYTFGSGTRLTVV.

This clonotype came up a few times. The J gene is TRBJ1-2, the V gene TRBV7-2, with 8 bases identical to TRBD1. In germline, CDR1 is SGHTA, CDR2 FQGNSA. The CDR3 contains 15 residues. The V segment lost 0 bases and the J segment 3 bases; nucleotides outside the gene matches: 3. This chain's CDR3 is CASSLAAGGHYGYTF. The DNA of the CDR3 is TGTGCCAGCAGCTTAGCAGCAGGGGGCCACTATGGCTACACCTTC.

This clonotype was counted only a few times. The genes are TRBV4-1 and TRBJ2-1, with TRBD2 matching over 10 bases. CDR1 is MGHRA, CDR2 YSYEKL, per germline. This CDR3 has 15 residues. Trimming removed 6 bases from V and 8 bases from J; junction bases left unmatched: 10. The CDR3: CASRIAGGRVDEQFF. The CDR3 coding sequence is TGCGCCAGCAGAATAGCGGGGGGCAGGGTCGATGAGCAGTTCTTC.

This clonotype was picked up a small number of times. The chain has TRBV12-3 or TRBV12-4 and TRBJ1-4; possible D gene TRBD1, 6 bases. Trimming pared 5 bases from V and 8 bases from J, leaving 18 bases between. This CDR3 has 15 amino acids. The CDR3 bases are TGTGCCAGCAGTAGGCAGGGGCCGAGAGACGAAAAACTGTTTTTT. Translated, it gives CASSRQGPRDEKLFF.

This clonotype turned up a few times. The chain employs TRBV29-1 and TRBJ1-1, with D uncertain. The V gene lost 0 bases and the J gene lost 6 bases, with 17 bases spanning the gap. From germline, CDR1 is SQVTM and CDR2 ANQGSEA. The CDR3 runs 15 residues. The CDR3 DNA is TGCAGCGTTGAAGATTGGGCCACCCTAAACGCTGAAGCTTTCTTT. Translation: CSVEDWATLNAEAFF.

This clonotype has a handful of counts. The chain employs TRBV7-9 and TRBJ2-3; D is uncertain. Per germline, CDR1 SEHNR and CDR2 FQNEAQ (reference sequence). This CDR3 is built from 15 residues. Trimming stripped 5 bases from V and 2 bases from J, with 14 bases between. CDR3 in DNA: TGTGCCAGCAGCCCACCCAGTTGGACCACAGATACGCAGTATTTT. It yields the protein CASSPPSWTTDTQYF.

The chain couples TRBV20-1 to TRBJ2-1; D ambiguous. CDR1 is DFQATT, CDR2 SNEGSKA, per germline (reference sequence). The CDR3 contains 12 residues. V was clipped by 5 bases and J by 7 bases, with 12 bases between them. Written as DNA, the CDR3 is TGCAGTGCTCCTAGGTCGGATAATGAGCAGTTCTTC. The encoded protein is CSAPRSDNEQFF.

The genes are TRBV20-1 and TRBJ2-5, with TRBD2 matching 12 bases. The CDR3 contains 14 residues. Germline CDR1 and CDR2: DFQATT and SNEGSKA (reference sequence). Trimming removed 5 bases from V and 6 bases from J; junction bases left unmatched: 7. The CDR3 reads CSAETSGGSKTQYF. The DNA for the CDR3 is TGCAGTGCTGAGACTAGCGGGGGCTCGAAGACCCAGTACTTC.

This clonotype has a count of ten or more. In DNA, the CDR3 is TGTGCCAGCAGCTTAGCGGCTTCCTATGAGCAGTTCTTC. Protein sequence: CASSLAASYEQFF. J is TRBJ2-1 and V is TRBV7-2; no clear D. Trimming pared 0 bases from V and 8 bases from J, leaving 8 bases between. CDR1 SGHTA and CDR2 FQGNSA come from the germline V gene. The CDR3 has 13 residues. The full variable domain, its missing parts supplied by reference TRBV7-2 and TRBJ2-1, is GAGVSQSPSNKVTEKGKDVELRCDPISGHTALYWYRQSLGQGLEFLIYFQGNSAPDKSGLPSDRFSAERTGGSVSTLTIQRTQQEDSAVYLCASSLAASYEQFFGPGTRLTVL.

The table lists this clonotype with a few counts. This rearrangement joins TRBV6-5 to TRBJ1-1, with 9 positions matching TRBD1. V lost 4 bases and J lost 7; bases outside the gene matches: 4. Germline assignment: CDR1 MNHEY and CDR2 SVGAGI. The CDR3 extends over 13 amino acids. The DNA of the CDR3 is TGTGCCAGCAGTTTCCTGGACAGGGGTGAAGCTTTCTTT. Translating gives CASSFLDRGEAFF.

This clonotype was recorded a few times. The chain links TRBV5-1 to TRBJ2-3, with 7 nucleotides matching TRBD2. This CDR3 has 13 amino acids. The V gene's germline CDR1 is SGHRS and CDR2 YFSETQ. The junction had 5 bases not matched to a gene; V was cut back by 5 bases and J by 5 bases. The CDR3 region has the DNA TGCGCCAGCAGTCGGGAGGTAGAAGATACGCAGTATTTT. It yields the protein CASSREVEDTQYF. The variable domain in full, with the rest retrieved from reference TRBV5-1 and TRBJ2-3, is KAGVTQTPRYLIKTRGQQVTLSCSPISGHRSVSWYQQTPGQGLQFLFEYFSETQRNKGNFPGRFSGRQFSNSRSEMNVSTLELGDSALYLCASSREVEDTQYFGPGTRLTVL.

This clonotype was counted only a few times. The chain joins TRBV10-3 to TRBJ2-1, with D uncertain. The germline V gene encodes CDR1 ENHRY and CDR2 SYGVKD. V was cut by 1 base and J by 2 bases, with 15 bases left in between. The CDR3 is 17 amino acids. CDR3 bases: TGTGCCATCAGTGAGTTAGTGGGTCTTGGTACCTACAATGAGCAGTTCTTC. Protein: CAISELVGLGTYNEQFF.

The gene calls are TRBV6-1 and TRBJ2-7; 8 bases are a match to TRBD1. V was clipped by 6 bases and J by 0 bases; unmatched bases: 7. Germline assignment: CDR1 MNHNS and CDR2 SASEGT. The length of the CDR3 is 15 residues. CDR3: CASRKDRASSYEQYV. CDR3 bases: TGTGCCAGCAGAAAGGACAGGGCCAGCTCCTACGAGCAGTACGTC.